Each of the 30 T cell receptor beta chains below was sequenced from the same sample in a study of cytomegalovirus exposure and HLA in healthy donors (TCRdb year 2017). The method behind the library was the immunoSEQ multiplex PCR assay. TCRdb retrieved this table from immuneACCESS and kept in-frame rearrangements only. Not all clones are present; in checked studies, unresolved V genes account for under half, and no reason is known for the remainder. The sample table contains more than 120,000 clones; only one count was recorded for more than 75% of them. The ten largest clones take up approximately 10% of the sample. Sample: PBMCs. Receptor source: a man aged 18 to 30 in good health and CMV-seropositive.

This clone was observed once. In DNA form, the CDR3 reads TGTGCCACCACGGCAGCTAGCACGACAGATACGCAGTATTTT. The encoded protein is CATTAASTTDTQYF. The V gene is TRBV15, the J gene TRBJ2-3; D may be TRBD2 (5 bases). The CDR3 has 14 amino acids. Trimming shortened V by 7 bases and J by 3 bases, and 14 bases separated the two germline ends. The V gene's germline CDR1 is LNHNV and CDR2 YYDKDF (reference sequence).

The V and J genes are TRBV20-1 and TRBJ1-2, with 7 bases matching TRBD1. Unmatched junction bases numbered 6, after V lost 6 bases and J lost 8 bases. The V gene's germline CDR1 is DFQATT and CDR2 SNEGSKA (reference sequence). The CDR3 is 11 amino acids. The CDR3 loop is CSAWDSGGYTF. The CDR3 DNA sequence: TGCAGTGCCTGGGACAGTGGCGGCTACACCTTC.

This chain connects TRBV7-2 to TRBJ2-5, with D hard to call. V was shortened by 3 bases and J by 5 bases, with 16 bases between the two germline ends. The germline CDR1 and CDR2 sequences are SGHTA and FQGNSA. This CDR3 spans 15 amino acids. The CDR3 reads CASSFRPTPRETQYF. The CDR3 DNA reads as TGTGCCAGCAGCTTCAGGCCGACCCCGCGTGAGACCCAGTACTTC. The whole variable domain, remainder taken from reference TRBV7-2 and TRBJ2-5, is GAGVSQSPSNKVTEKGKDVELRCDPISGHTALYWYRQSLGQGLEFLIYFQGNSAPDKSGLPSDRFSAERTGGSVSTLTIQRTQQEDSAVYLCASSFRPTPRETQYFGPGTRLLVL.

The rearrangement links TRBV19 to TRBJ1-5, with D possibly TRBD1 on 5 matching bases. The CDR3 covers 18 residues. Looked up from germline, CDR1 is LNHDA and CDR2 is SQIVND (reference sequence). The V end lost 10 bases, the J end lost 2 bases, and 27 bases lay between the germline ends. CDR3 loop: CATRRGTLLQRGNQPQHF. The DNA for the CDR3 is TGTGCCACCCGCAGAGGGACTCTCCTCCAAAGGGGCAATCAGCCCCAGCATTTT.

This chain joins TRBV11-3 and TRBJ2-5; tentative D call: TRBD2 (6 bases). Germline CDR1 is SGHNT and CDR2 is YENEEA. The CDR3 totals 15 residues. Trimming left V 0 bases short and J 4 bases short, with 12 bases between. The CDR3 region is CASSLDRGGLETQYF. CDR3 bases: TGTGCCAGCAGCTTAGATCGAGGAGGGCTAGAGACCCAGTACTTC.

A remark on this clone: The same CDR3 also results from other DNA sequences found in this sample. CDR3 sequence reads: CAWSATDRAQGYEQYF. DNA of the CDR3: TGTGCCTGGAGTGCAACTGACAGGGCCCAAGGCTACGAGCAGTACTTC. The J gene is TRBJ2-7, the V gene TRBV30, with TRBD1 matching 7 bases. This CDR3 has 16 amino acids. The V gene end was trimmed by 1 base and the J gene end by 3 bases; junction bases not matched to a gene: 12. The germline V gene has CDR1 GTSNPN and CDR2 SVGIG (reference sequence). Using reference TRBV30 and TRBJ2-7 for the parts outside the CDR3, the full variable domain is SQTIHQWPATLVQPVGSPLSLECTVEGTSNPNLYWYRQAAGRGLQLLFYSVGIGQISSEVPQNLSASRPQDRQFILSSKKLLLSDSGFYLCAWSATDRAQGYEQYFGPGTRLTVT.

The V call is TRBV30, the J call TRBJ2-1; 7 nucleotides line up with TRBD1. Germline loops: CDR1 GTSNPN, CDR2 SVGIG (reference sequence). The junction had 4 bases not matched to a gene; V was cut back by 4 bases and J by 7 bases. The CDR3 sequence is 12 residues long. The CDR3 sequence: CAWNPQGNEQFF. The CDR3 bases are TGTGCCTGGAACCCACAGGGGAATGAGCAGTTCTTC.

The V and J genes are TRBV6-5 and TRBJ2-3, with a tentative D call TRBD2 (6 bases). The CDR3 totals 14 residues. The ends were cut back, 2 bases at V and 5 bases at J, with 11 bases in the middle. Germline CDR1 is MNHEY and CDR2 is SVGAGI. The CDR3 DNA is TGTGCCAGCAGTTACGGGGGAGGACGAGATACGCAGTATTTT. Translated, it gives CASSYGGGRDTQYF.

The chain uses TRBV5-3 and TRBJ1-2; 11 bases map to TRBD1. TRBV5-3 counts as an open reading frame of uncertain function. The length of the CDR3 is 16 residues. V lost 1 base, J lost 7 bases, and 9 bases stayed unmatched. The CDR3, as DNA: TGTGCCAGAAGCTTGCTTTTTGGACAGGGGGCGAGTGGCTACACCTTC. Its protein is CARSLLFGQGASGYTF.

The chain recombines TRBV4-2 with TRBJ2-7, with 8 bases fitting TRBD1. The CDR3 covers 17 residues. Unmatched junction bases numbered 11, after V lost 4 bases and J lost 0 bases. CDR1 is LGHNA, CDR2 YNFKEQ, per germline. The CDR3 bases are TGTGCCAGCAGCCTACTAGGGGGTGACAGGGGCTCCTACGAGCAGTACTTC. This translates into CASSLLGGDRGSYEQYF.

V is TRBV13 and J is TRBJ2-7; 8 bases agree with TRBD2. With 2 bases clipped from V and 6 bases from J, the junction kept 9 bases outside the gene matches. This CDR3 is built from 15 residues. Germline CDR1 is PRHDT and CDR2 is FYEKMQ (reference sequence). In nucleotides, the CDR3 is TGTGCCAGCAGCTTAAGGGGACTAGTATGGAGCGAGCAGTACTTC. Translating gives CASSLRGLVWSEQYF. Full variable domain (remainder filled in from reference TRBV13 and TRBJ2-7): AAGVIQSPRHLIKEKRETATLKCYPIPRHDTVYWYQQGPGQDPQFLISFYEKMQSDKGSIPDRFSAQQFSDYHSELNMSSLELGDSALYFCASSLRGLVWSEQYFGPGTRLTVT.

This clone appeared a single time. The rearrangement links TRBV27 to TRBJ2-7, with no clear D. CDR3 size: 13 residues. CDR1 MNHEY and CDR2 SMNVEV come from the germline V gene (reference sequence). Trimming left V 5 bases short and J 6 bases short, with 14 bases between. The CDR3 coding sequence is TGTGCCAGCAGTCCCCAATACGGGTCCGAGCAGTACTTC. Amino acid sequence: CASSPQYGSEQYF.

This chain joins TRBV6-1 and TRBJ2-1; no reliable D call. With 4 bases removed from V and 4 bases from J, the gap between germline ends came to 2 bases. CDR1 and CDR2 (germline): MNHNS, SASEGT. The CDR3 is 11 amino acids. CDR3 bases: TGTGCCAGCAGTGCGTACAATGAGCAGTTCTTC. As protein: CASSAYNEQFF.

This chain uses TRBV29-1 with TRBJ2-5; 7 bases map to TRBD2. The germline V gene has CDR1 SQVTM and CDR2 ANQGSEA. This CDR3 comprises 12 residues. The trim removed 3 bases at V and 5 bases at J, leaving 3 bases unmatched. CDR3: CSVDKGGETQYF. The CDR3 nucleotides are TGCAGCGTTGATAAGGGAGGGGAGACCCAGTACTTC.

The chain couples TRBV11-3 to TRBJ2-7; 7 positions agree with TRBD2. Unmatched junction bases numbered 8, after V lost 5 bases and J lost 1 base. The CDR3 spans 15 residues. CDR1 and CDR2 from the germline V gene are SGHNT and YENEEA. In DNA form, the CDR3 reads TGTGCCAGCAGCCCCCGACCGGGACTATCCTACGAGCAGTACTTC. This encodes CASSPRPGLSYEQYF.

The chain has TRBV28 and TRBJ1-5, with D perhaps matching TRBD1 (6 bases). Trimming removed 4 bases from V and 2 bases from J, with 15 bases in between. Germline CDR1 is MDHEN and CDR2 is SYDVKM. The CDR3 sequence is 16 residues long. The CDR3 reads CASSSVGQIGNQPQHF. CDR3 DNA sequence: TGTGCCAGCAGTTCCGTCGGACAGATCGGCAATCAGCCCCAGCATTTT.

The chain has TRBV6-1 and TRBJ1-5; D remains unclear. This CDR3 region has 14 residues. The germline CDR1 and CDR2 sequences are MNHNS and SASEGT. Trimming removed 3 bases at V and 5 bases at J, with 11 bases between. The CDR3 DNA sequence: TGTGCCAGCAGTGATAGGCGGCACGATCAGCCCCAGCATTTT. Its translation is CASSDRRHDQPQHF.

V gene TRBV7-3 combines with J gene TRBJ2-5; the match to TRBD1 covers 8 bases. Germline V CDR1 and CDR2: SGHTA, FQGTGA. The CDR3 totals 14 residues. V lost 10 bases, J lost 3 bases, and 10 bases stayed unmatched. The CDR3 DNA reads TGTGCCACCCCGAGGGACAGGTCAAAAGAGACCCAGTACTTC. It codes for CATPRDRSKETQYF.

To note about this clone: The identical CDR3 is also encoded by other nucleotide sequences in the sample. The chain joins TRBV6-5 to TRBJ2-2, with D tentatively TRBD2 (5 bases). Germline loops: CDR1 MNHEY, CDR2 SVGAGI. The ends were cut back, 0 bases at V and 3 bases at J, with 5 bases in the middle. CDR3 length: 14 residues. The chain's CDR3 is CASSYSRDTGELFF. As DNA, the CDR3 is TGTGCCAGCAGTTACTCGAGGGACACCGGGGAGCTGTTTTTT.

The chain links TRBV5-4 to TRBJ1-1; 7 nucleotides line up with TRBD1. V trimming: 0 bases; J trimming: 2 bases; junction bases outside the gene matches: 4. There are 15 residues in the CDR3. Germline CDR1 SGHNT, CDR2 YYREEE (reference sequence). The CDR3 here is CASSLEGGANTEAFF. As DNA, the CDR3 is TGTGCCAGCAGCTTGGAAGGGGGCGCAAACACTGAAGCTTTCTTT.

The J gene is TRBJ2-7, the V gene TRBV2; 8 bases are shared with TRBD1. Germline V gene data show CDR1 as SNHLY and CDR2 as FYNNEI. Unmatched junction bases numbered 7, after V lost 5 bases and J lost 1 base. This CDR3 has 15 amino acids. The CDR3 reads CASSLPGQGSYEQYF. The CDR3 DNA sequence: TGTGCCAGCAGTCTTCCCGGACAGGGTTCCTACGAGCAGTACTTC.

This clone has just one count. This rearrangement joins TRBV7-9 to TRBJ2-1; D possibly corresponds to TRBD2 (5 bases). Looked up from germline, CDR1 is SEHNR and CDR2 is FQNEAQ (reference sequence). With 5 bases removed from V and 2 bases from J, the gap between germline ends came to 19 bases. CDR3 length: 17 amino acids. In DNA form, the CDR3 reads TGTGCCAGCAGCCAAAAGCAGAGCGGTGGTCCCTACAATGAGCAGTTCTTC. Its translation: CASSQKQSGGPYNEQFF.

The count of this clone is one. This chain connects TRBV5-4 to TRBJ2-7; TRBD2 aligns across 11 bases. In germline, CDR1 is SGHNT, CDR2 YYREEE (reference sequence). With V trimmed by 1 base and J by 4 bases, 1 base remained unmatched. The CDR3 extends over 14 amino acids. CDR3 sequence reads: CASSLTSGGYEQYF. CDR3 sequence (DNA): TGTGCCAGCAGCTTGACTAGCGGGGGTTACGAGCAGTACTTC.

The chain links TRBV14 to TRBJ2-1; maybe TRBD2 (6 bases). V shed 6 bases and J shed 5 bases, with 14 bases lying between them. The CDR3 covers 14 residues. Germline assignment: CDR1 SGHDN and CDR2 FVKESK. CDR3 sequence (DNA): TGTGCCAGCAGAGCAAAGGGACTTAACAATGAGCAGTTCTTC. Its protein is CASRAKGLNNEQFF.

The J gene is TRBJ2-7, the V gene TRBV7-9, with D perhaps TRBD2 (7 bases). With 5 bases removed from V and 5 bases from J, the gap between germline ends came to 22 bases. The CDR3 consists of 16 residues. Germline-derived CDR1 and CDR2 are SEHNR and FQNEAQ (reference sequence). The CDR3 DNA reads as TGTGCCAGCAGCAAGACAGAGGGTCGGGGGGCCCACGAGCAGTACTTC. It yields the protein CASSKTEGRGAHEQYF.

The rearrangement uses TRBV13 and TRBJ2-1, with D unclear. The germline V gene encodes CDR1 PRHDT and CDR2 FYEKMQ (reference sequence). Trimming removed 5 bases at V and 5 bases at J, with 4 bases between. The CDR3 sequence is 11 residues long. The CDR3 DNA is TGTGCCAGCAGCCTAAACAATGAGCAGTTCTTC. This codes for CASSLNNEQFF. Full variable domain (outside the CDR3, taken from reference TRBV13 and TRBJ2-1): AAGVIQSPRHLIKEKRETATLKCYPIPRHDTVYWYQQGPGQDPQFLISFYEKMQSDKGSIPDRFSAQQFSDYHSELNMSSLELGDSALYFCASSLNNEQFFGPGTRLTVL.

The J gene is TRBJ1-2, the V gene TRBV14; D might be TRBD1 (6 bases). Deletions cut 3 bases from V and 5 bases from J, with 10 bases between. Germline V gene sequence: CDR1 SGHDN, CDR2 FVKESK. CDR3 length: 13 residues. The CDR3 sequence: CASSQTTGYGYTF. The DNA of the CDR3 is TGTGCCAGCAGCCAGACAACAGGGTATGGCTACACCTTC. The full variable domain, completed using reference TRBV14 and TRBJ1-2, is EAGVTQFPSHSVIEKGQTVTLRCDPISGHDNLYWYRRVMGKEIKFLLHFVKESKQDESGMPNNRFLAERTGGTYSTLKVQPAELEDSGVYFCASSQTTGYGYTFGSGTRLTVV.

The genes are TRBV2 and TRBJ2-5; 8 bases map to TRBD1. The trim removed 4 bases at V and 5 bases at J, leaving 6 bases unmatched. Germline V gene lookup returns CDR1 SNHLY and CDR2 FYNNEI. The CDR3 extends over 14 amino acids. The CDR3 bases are TGTGCCAGCAGTGTTTCCAGGGGGCAGGAGACCCAGTACTTC. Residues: CASSVSRGQETQYF.

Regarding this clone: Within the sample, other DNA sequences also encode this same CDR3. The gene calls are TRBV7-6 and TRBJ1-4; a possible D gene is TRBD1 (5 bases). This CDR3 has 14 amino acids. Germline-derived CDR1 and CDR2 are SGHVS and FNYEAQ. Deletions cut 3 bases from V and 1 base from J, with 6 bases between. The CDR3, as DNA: TGTGCCAGCAGCTTGGGGGGAACTAATGAAAAACTGTTTTTT. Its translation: CASSLGGTNEKLFF.

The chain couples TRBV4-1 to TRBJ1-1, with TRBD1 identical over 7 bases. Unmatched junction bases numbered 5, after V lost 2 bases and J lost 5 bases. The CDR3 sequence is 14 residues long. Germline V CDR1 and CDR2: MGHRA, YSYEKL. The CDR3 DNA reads TGCGCCAGCAGCCAACGACAGGGAGTAACTGAAGCTTTCTTT. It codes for CASSQRQGVTEAFF.